The 8 T cell receptor beta chains given below trace back to one sample, sequenced in a study of T cells after posttransplantation cyclophosphamide. Repertoires were generated with immunoSEQ multiplex PCR, while TCRdb's copy carries only in-frame clones and drops some. The sample has about 22,000 clones, 97% seen once; the top ten hold about 0.12%. The naive gate required viable CD3+CD4+ or CD3+CD8+ cells with CCR7+CD45RA+CD45RO-CD95-CD27+CD28+ phenotype. The specimen was naive CD4+ T cells sorted from PBMCs. Receptors originate from a man aged 50-60 years in good health, CMV-negative, and a related stem cell transplant donor.

This clone was seen only once. J is TRBJ2-1 and V is TRBV5-1; TRBD2 agrees at 14 bases. CDR3 length: 16 amino acids. V lost 4 bases, J lost 4 bases, and 4 bases stayed unmatched. Germline CDR1 and CDR2: SGHRS and YFSETQ. Written as DNA, the CDR3 is TGCGCCAGCAGCACCGGGACTAGCGGGAGTTACAATGAGCAGTTCTTC. Amino acid sequence: CASSTGTSGSYNEQFF. The complete variable domain, with remaining parts taken from reference TRBV5-1 and TRBJ2-1, reads KAGVTQTPRYLIKTRGQQVTLSCSPISGHRSVSWYQQTPGQGLQFLFEYFSETQRNKGNFPGRFSGRQFSNSRSEMNVSTLELGDSALYLCASSTGTSGSYNEQFFGPGTRLTVL.

A note on this clone: A junction end diverges from the germline sequence, so it may reflect a read error. The rearrangement uses TRBV6-5 and TRBJ2-1, with TRBD2 matching 10 bases. CDR3 length equals 15 residues. Germline V gene lookup returns CDR1 MNHEY and CDR2 SVGAGI. The CDR3 spells CASSYLAGGGNEQFF. The CDR3 region has the DNA TGTGCCAGCAGCTACTTAGCGGGAGGAGGAAATGAGCAGTTCTTC.

Here the CDR3 DNA reads TGCGCCAGCAGTCGTGCTCGAGGGAACACTGAAGCTTTCTTT. This gives the protein CASSRARGNTEAFF. V and J are TRBV5-1 and TRBJ1-1; D gene uncertain. CDR3 size: 14 residues. Germline V gene data show CDR1 as SGHRS and CDR2 as YFSETQ. V was clipped by 5 bases and J by 1 base, with 12 bases between them.

The V gene is TRBV7-2, the J gene TRBJ2-7; TRBD1 agrees at 7 bases. The CDR3 loop spans 14 amino acids. J gave up 6 bases and V 4 bases, and 9 bases lay outside the gene matches. The germline CDR1 and CDR2 sequences are SGHTA and FQGNSA. CDR3 nucleotide sequence: TGTGCCAGCAGCTCCAACAGGGGAGAATTCGAGCAGTACTTC. Protein product: CASSSNRGEFEQYF. Using reference TRBV7-2 and TRBJ2-7 for the parts outside the CDR3, the full variable domain is GAGVSQSPSNKVTEKGKDVELRCDPISGHTALYWYRQSLGQGLEFLIYFQGNSAPDKSGLPSDRFSAERTGGSVSTLTIQRTQQEDSAVYLCASSSNRGEFEQYFGPGTRLTVT.

The V and J genes are TRBV7-9 and TRBJ1-4, with D perhaps matching TRBD1 (5 bases). V was clipped by 0 bases and J by 7 bases, with 12 bases between them. Germline CDR1 and CDR2: SEHNR and FQNEAQ (reference sequence). The CDR3 contains 15 residues. The CDR3 sequence: CASSLAQGPGEKLFF. CDR3 nucleotides: TGTGCCAGCAGCTTAGCCCAGGGCCCAGGTGAAAAACTGTTTTTT.

The chain combines TRBV20-1 with TRBJ2-7, with 7 bases identical to TRBD2. This CDR3 is 11 amino acids long. The V gene end was trimmed by 5 bases and the J gene end by 6 bases; junction bases not matched to a gene: 4. Germline CDR1 is DFQATT and CDR2 is SNEGSKA (reference sequence). The CDR3 loop reads CSAQPGGEQYF. For the CDR3, the DNA is TGCAGTGCTCAGCCGGGGGGCGAGCAGTACTTC.

In this sample, this clone turned up once. J is TRBJ2-1 and V is TRBV4-1, with TRBD2 identical over 8 bases. CDR1 is MGHRA, CDR2 YSYEKL, per germline. The J segment lost 0 bases and the V segment lost 3 bases, leaving 4 bases of the junction unmatched. This CDR3 is built from 16 residues. In DNA, the CDR3 is TGCGCCAGCAGCCAGGGTAGCGGGACCTCCTACAATGAGCAGTTCTTC. Translating it yields CASSQGSGTSYNEQFF.

This clone was picked up one time. The chain links TRBV4-2 to TRBJ1-4; D ambiguous. This CDR3 contains 15 residues. The germline CDR1 and CDR2 sequences are LGHNA and YNFKEQ. The ends were cut back, 0 bases at V and 2 bases at J, with 7 bases in the middle. The CDR3 DNA sequence: TGTGCCAGCAGCCAAGACGCCAGGACTAATGAAAAACTGTTTTTT. It encodes CASSQDARTNEKLFF.